This T cell receptor beta chain appears in the sequencing data of a study of T cell responses to AZD1222 COVID-19 vaccine. Study conclusions and caveats: Among vaccine-associated CD4 TCRs, coverage spanned spike, with dominance at 160-218 and 743-854.

CDR1 LNHDA and CDR2 SQIVND come from the germline V gene (reference sequence). V lost 3 bases, J lost 4 bases, and 13 bases lay in between. The CDR3 is made up of 14 amino acids. Notes on this clone: Its antigen is unidentified.

Assay used: immunoSEQ multiplex PCR; TCRdb lists only in-frame clones, some missing. Of approximately 170,000 clones listed, 92% are singletons. The source was peripheral blood, collected 28 days after the second AZD1222 dose. The chain employs TRBV19 and TRBJ2-7; no clear D. This receptor was obtained from an adult who received the AZD1222 COVID-19 vaccine. CDR3 sequence reads: CASSMRIGRYEQYF. The CDR3 DNA is TGTGCCAGTAGTATGCGGATAGGGCGGTACGAGCAGTACTTC.